This T cell receptor beta chain was retrieved from a study of cytomegalovirus exposure and HLA in healthy donors. Study outcomes and limitations: The dataset shows that most TCR sequences were rare, while some public TCRs occurred in many donors. Reports indicated that the classifier achieved high specificity and sensitivity in diagnosing cytomegalovirus status. Subsequent analysis revealed that first-cohort TCR clusters tended to co-occur in the approximately 120 validation repertoires. Some TCR beta chains (about 170 of them) were listed as cytomegalovirus-associated.

Germline assignment: CDR1 KGHSH and CDR2 LQKENI. This CDR3 has 15 amino acids. V was shortened by 3 bases and J by 0 bases, with 11 bases between the two germline ends. Sequenced by immunoSEQ multiplex PCR; TCRdb stores in-frame clones only, minus some. In the table there are about 120,000 clones, approximately 88% of which are singletons. Comment on this clone: What it recognizes is unknown.

The receptor was derived from a woman younger than 45 in good health and CMV-seropositive. The sample taken for sequencing was PBMCs. J is TRBJ2-5 and V is TRBV18; possibly TRBD1 for D (6 bases). The CDR3 DNA sequence: TGTGCCAGCTCACCCCAGCAGGGGAACCAAGAGACCCAGTACTTC. It yields the protein CASSPQQGNQETQYF.